The 11 T cell receptor beta chains reported below all come from one sample, sequenced in a study of blood T cell repertoires in COVID-19. Method: immunoSEQ multiplex PCR; TCRdb's copy keeps in-frame clones and lacks some. Among approximately 70,000 clones, under 95% were seen once, and the ten largest hold 7% to 9.5%. Sequencing was performed on peripheral blood. The receptors here all came from a human donor in a cohort sampled during active COVID-19.

V and J are TRBV11-2 and TRBJ1-1, with 8 bases lining up with TRBD1. Germline V gene lookup returns CDR1 SGHAT and CDR2 FQNNGV. V lost 3 bases and J lost 3; bases outside the gene matches: 12. This CDR3 has 17 amino acids. This CDR3 reads CASSFLPRGRWDTEAFF. CDR3 nucleotides: TGTGCCAGCAGCTTTCTTCCCAGGGGGCGCTGGGACACTGAAGCTTTCTTT.

This chain uses TRBV11-2 with TRBJ1-1; no clear D. CDR3 length: 16 amino acids. CDR1 SGHAT and CDR2 FQNNGV come from the germline V gene. V lost 3 bases and J lost 3, with 17 bases in between. The CDR3 region has the DNA TGTGCCAGCAGCTTCCCCCGGGGAGGACTCCACACTGAAGCTTTCTTT. Amino acid sequence: CASSFPRGGLHTEAFF.

The chain has TRBV2 and TRBJ1-6; no firm D call. Germline V gene sequence: CDR1 SNHLY, CDR2 FYNNEI. CDR3 length: 15 amino acids. The V end lost 6 bases, the J end lost 9 bases, and 18 bases lay between the germline ends. In DNA form, the CDR3 reads TGTGCCAGCAGGAGTGGACTCGGGGTTGGTTCACCCCTCCACTTT. This translates into CASRSGLGVGSPLHF.

This clone has just one count. CDR3 in amino acids: CASSQGRGPQETQYF. CDR3 nucleotides: TGCGCCAGCAGCCAAGGTAGAGGGCCCCAAGAGACCCAGTACTTC. The chain combines TRBV4-1 with TRBJ2-5; a weak D match, TRBD2 (5 bases). Germline CDR1 is MGHRA and CDR2 is YSYEKL. The CDR3 sequence is 15 residues long. Trimming removed 1 base at V and 1 base at J, with 10 bases between.

The chain is built from TRBV6-1 and TRBJ1-1, with D uncertain. The CDR3 is 15 amino acids. The ends were cut back, 3 bases at V and 0 bases at J, with 11 bases in the middle. Germline-derived CDR1 and CDR2 are MNHNS and SASEGT. As DNA, the CDR3 is TGTGCCAGCAGTGAGTTTAGGGAGTTGAACACTGAAGCTTTCTTT. Residues: CASSEFRELNTEAFF.

V is TRBV7-8 and J is TRBJ2-2, with D hard to call. This CDR3 is built from 13 residues. Trimming removed 5 bases from V and 6 bases from J, with 10 bases in between. Germline V gene data show CDR1 as SGHVS and CDR2 as FQNEAQ. The CDR3 DNA is TGTGCCAGCAGCCTTAGAACGGCCGGGGAGCTGTTTTTT. Its protein product is CASSLRTAGELFF.

The rearrangement links TRBV28 to TRBJ2-1; 12 bases are shared with TRBD1. J was trimmed by 4 bases and V by 6 bases; bases with no gene match: 4. CDR1 is MDHEN and CDR2 is SYDVKM in the germline V gene. CDR3 length: 15 residues. In DNA form, the CDR3 reads TGTGCCAGCAGCCCGGGACAGGGGGCTTACAATGAGCAGTTCTTC. It yields the protein CASSPGQGAYNEQFF.

V gene TRBV5-1 combines with J gene TRBJ2-5, with 7 bases identical to TRBD2. Germline assignment: CDR1 SGHRS and CDR2 YFSETQ. The junction had 4 bases not matched to a gene; V was cut back by 3 bases and J by 5 bases. CDR3 length: 13 residues. CDR3 sequence: CASSSGAGETQYF. The CDR3 coding sequence is TGCGCCAGCAGCTCAGGAGCGGGGGAGACCCAGTACTTC.

This clone was observed a single time. The chain combines TRBV19 with TRBJ1-1, with 8 nucleotides matching TRBD1. V lost 1 base to trimming and J lost 6 bases; unmatched junction nucleotides: 4. The germline V gene encodes CDR1 LNHDA and CDR2 SQIVND (reference sequence). The CDR3 is made up of 14 amino acids. CDR3 bases: TGTGCCAGTAGTATAGTAGGACAGGGAGCTGAAGCTTTCTTT. Residues: CASSIVGQGAEAFF.

The chain uses TRBV4-1 and TRBJ1-2; D is ambiguous. Looked up from germline, CDR1 is MGHRA and CDR2 is YSYEKL. This CDR3 comprises 12 residues. Trimming pared 0 bases from V and 6 bases from J, leaving 5 bases between. This CDR3 reads CASSQEKHGYTF. The CDR3 DNA follows: TGCGCCAGCAGCCAAGAAAAGCATGGCTACACCTTC.

The chain couples TRBV20-1 to TRBJ2-1; 10 bases line up with TRBD2. With 6 bases clipped from V and 12 bases from J, the junction kept 5 bases outside the gene matches. From germline, CDR1 is DFQATT and CDR2 SNEGSKA (reference sequence). This CDR3 spans 11 amino acids. The CDR3 spells CSAVLAGLQFF. DNA of the CDR3: TGCAGTGCCGTACTAGCGGGGTTGCAGTTCTTC.